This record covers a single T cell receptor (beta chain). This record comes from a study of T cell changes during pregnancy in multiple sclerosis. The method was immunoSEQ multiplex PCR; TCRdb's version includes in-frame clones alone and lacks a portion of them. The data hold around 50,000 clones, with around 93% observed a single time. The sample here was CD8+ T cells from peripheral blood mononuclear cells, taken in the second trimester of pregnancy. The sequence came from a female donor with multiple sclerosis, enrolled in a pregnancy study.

The CDR3: CASSLRDRDYEQYF. DNA of the CDR3: TGTGCCAGCAGCTTACGGGACAGGGACTACGAGCAGTACTTC. This chain connects TRBV5-5 to TRBJ2-7; 9 bases are a match to TRBD1. CDR3 length: 14 amino acids. V dropped 2 bases and J dropped 3; count of bases not matched to a gene: 3. Looked up from germline, CDR1 is SGHKS and CDR2 is YYEKEE (reference sequence).